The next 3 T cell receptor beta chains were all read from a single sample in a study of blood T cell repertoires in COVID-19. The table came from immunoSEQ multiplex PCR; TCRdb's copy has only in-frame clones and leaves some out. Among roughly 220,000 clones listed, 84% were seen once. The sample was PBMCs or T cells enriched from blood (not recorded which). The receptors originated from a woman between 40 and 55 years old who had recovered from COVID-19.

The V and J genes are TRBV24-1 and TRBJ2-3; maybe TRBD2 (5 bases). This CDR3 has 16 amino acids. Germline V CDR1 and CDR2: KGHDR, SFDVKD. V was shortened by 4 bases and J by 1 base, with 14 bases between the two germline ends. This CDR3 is CATSEWELRGTDTQYF. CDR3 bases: TGTGCCACCAGTGAGTGGGAGTTGCGGGGCACAGATACGCAGTATTTT.

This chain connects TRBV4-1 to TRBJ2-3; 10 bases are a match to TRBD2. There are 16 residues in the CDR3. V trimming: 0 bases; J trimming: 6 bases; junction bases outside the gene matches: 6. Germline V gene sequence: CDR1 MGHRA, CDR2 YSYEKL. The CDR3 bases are TGCGCCAGCAGCCAAGACGGAGCGGGAGGGTTGGATACGCAGTATTTT. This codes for CASSQDGAGGLDTQYF.

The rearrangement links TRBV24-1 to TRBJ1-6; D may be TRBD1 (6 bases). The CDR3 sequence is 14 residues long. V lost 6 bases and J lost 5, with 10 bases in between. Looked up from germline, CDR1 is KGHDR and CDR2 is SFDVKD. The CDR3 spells CATSPDRNNSPLHF. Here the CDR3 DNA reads TGTGCCACCAGTCCGGACAGAAATAATTCACCCCTCCACTTT.